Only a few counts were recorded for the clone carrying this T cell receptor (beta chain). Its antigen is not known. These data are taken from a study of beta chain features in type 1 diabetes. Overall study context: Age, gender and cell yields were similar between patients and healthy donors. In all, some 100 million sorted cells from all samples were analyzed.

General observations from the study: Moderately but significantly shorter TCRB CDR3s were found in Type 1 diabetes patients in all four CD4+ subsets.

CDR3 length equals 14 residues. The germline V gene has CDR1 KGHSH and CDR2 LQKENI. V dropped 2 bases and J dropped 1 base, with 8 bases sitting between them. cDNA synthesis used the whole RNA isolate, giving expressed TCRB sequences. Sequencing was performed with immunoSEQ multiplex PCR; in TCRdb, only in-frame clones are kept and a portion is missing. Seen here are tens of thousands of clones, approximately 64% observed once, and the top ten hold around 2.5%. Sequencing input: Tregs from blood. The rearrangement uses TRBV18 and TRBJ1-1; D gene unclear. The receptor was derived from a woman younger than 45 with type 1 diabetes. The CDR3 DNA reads TGTGCCAGCTCACCAGCTTCAGGGAACACTGAAGCTTTCTTT. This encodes CASSPASGNTEAFF.